Presented here are 27 T cell receptor beta chains from one specimen sequenced in a study of cytomegalovirus exposure and HLA in healthy donors. This PCR relied on a set of 60 Vbeta primers and 13 Jbeta primers. Profiling relied on immunoSEQ multiplex PCR, and the TCRdb table lists in-frame clones only, not all of them. In all, the sample yields some 130,000 clones. The sequencing sample was made of PBMCs. The receptors originated from a woman in her thirties or forties in good health and CMV-seropositive.

The chain has TRBV5-1 and TRBJ2-2; TRBD2 matches 13 bases. This CDR3 is built from 18 residues. Germline V lookup: CDR1 SGHRS, CDR2 YFSETQ. The J segment lost 5 bases and the V segment lost 0 bases, leaving 7 bases of the junction unmatched. In nucleotides, the CDR3 is TGCGCCAGCAGCTTGGTGCGACTAGCGGGAGGAATAACCGGGGAGCTGTTTTTT. Translated, it gives CASSLVRLAGGITGELFF. Based on the CDR3 plus reference TRBV5-1 and TRBJ2-2, the full variable domain is KAGVTQTPRYLIKTRGQQVTLSCSPISGHRSVSWYQQTPGQGLQFLFEYFSETQRNKGNFPGRFSGRQFSNSRSEMNVSTLELGDSALYLCASSLVRLAGGITGELFFGEGSRLTVL.

The V call is TRBV7-2, the J call TRBJ2-1, with TRBD2 identical over 11 bases. Germline CDR1 is SGHTA and CDR2 is FQGNSA. The CDR3 consists of 14 residues. The junction had 9 bases not matched to a gene; V was cut back by 5 bases and J by 12 bases. CDR3 protein: CASSPSGTSGPQFF. CDR3 sequence (DNA): TGTGCCAGCAGCCCCTCCGGGACTAGCGGACCGCAGTTCTTC. Full variable domain (rest looked up from reference TRBV7-2 and TRBJ2-1): GAGVSQSPSNKVTEKGKDVELRCDPISGHTALYWYRQSLGQGLEFLIYFQGNSAPDKSGLPSDRFSAERTGGSVSTLTIQRTQQEDSAVYLCASSPSGTSGPQFFGPGTRLTVL.

The chain has TRBV7-2 and TRBJ2-1, with 8 positions matching TRBD2. Germline values: CDR1 SGHTA, CDR2 FQGNSA. This CDR3 has 15 amino acids. Unmatched junction bases numbered 8, after V lost 3 bases and J lost 7 bases. CDR3 nucleotides: TGTGCCAGCAGCTTCCAAACGGGAGGGCCAAATGAGCAGTTCTTC. This gives the protein CASSFQTGGPNEQFF.

The V call is TRBV27, the J call TRBJ2-3, with a tentative D call TRBD2 (6 bases). The CDR3 covers 16 residues. The germline V gene has CDR1 MNHEY and CDR2 SMNVEV (reference sequence). Trimming shortened V by 10 bases and J by 0 bases, and 20 bases separated the two germline ends. The CDR3, as DNA: TGTGCCACCAAGATAAGGGACTCGGAAAGCACAGATACGCAGTATTTT. It encodes CATKIRDSESTDTQYF.

This chain uses TRBV7-2 with TRBJ2-4, with D uncertain. Germline lookup yields CDR1 SGHTA and CDR2 FQGNSA. The CDR3 has 11 residues. V lost 5 bases and J 10 bases, leaving 9 bases between the germline ends. CDR3: CASSLLGIQYF. Here the CDR3 DNA reads TGTGCCAGCAGCCTCCTCGGGATTCAGTACTTC.

The J gene is TRBJ2-1, the V gene TRBV21-1; TRBD1, as called in the table, went unchecked against the DNA. TRBV21-1 is a recognized pseudogene. The length of the CDR3 is 17 residues. Here the CDR3 reads CASSVQDRGRGYNEQFF. The CDR3 DNA follows: TGTGCCAGCAGCGTACAGGACAGGGGGCGAGGGTACAATGAGCAGTTCTTC.

The J gene is TRBJ2-7, the V gene TRBV6-1; 10 nucleotides align to TRBD2. CDR1 MNHNS and CDR2 SASEGT come from the germline V gene. V lost 2 bases and J lost 2; bases outside the gene matches: 6. The CDR3 sequence is 16 residues long. CDR3 nucleotides: TGTGCCAGCAGTGAACCACTAGCGGGGACCGCCTACGAGCAGTACTTC. Its protein is CASSEPLAGTAYEQYF.

The rearrangement uses TRBV25-1 and TRBJ2-1; the D gene is possibly TRBD1 (6 bases). This CDR3 region has 16 residues. CDR1 is MGHDK, CDR2 SYGVNS, per germline. The ends were cut back, 4 bases at V and 2 bases at J, with 15 bases in the middle. The CDR3 loop reads CASSGTGHSPYNEQFF. CDR3 in DNA: TGTGCCAGCAGTGGAACGGGACACTCGCCCTACAATGAGCAGTTCTTC.

This chain links TRBV19 with TRBJ2-7, with D tentatively TRBD1 (6 bases). Trimming left V 6 bases short and J 4 bases short, with 10 bases between. The CDR3 length is 12 residues. Germline CDR1 and CDR2: LNHDA and SQIVND (reference sequence). CDR3 nucleotide sequence: TGTGCCAGTAGAGAGGACAGTTACGAGCAGTACTTC. Its protein is CASREDSYEQYF.

The rearrangement uses TRBV6-4 and TRBJ2-2; D remains unclear. The CDR3 totals 13 residues. Trimming pared 0 bases from V and 8 bases from J, leaving 7 bases between. Per germline, CDR1 MRHNA and CDR2 SNTAGT. The CDR3 sequence: CASSDSTEGELFF. The CDR3 DNA follows: TGTGCCAGCAGTGACTCTACGGAGGGGGAGCTGTTTTTT.

The rearrangement joins TRBV10-3 to TRBJ1-3; D is possibly TRBD1 (6 bases). The CDR3 spans 18 residues. The V and J ends lost 6 bases and 0 bases respectively, with 21 bases between them. From germline, CDR1 is ENHRY and CDR2 SYGVKD. Written as DNA, the CDR3 is TGTGCCATCAGGGATGGACAGAAAAGCTTCAGCTCTGGAAACACCATATATTTT. This gives the protein CAIRDGQKSFSSGNTIYF.

The chain carries TRBV7-9 and TRBJ1-1, with no clear D. The length of the CDR3 is 13 residues. The V and J ends lost 2 bases and 5 bases respectively, with 9 bases between them. Looked up from germline, CDR1 is SEHNR and CDR2 is FQNEAQ (reference sequence). The CDR3, as DNA: TGTGCCAGCAGCTTACGCCCGGGGACTGAAGCTTTCTTT. Translated, it gives CASSLRPGTEAFF.

V and J are TRBV10-1 and TRBJ2-3, with D possibly TRBD2 on 5 matching bases. V shed 4 bases and J shed 6 bases, with 17 bases lying between them. The CDR3 is 15 amino acids. Germline CDR1 is WNHNN and CDR2 is SYGVQD (reference sequence). The CDR3 nucleotides are TGCGCCAGCAGTGGTTTCGGGGATCCCACTGATACGCAGTATTTT. Amino acids: CASSGFGDPTDTQYF.

The chain joins TRBV9 to TRBJ2-7, with 8 nucleotides matching TRBD2. Germline-derived CDR1 and CDR2 are SGDLS and YYNGEE. J was trimmed by 3 bases and V by 0 bases; bases with no gene match: 2. The CDR3 length is 14 residues. The CDR3 DNA reads TGTGCCAGCAGCGTAGCTACTAGCGGCTACGAGCAGTACTTC. Translating it yields CASSVATSGYEQYF.

The V and J genes are TRBV6-5 and TRBJ1-4; TRBD1 might be the D (5 bases). The V gene's germline CDR1 is MNHEY and CDR2 SVGAGI. The CDR3 spans 16 residues. V gave up 6 bases and J gave up 7 bases, with 21 bases separating them. CDR3 in DNA: TGTGCCAGCAGCTACCAATGGGGGGTGCGGGGTGAAAAACTGTTTTTT. This sequence encodes CASSYQWGVRGEKLFF.

The chain recombines TRBV28 with TRBJ1-4; tentatively, D is TRBD1 (5 bases). This CDR3 comprises 15 residues. Trimming removed 5 bases at V and 4 bases at J, with 14 bases between. From germline, CDR1 is MDHEN and CDR2 SYDVKM. CDR3 in amino acids: CASSTPRDFNEKLFF. The CDR3 bases are TGTGCCAGCAGTACCCCCCGGGACTTTAATGAAAAACTGTTTTTT.

This sequence joins TRBV10-3 and TRBJ2-3; no reliable D call. Germline CDR1 is ENHRY and CDR2 is SYGVKD. The CDR3 spans 16 residues. V lost 4 bases and J 1 base, leaving 15 bases between the germline ends. CDR3 nucleotide sequence: TGTGCCATCAGTGCAACTAACCCGGTCGGCACAGATACGCAGTATTTT. Residues: CAISATNPVGTDTQYF.

The chain uses TRBV19 and TRBJ1-5, with D possibly TRBD1 on 5 matching bases. The germline V and J ends were trimmed by 1 base and 7 bases, with 14 bases remaining between them. The length of the CDR3 is 15 residues. Germline loops: CDR1 LNHDA, CDR2 SQIVND (reference sequence). CDR3 in DNA: TGTGCCAGTAGTATAGTTGGCAGGGCCAGGCAGCCCCAGCATTTT. This encodes CASSIVGRARQPQHF.

This chain links TRBV30 with TRBJ2-2; D remains ambiguous. This CDR3 is 13 amino acids long. CDR1 and CDR2 from the germline V gene are GTSNPN and SVGIG (reference sequence). Trimming removed 4 bases at V and 3 bases at J, with 9 bases between. The CDR3 DNA follows: TGTGCCTGGACTACCCTCGACACCGGGGAGCTGTTTTTT. Its translation is CAWTTLDTGELFF.

V is TRBV18 and J is TRBJ2-3, with D perhaps TRBD1 (5 bases). The ends were cut back, 2 bases at V and 5 bases at J, with 11 bases in the middle. The CDR3 has 14 amino acids. Per germline, CDR1 KGHSH and CDR2 LQKENI. Here the CDR3 DNA reads TGTGCCAGCTCACCAATCGGCAGGGAAGATACGCAGTATTTT. Protein sequence: CASSPIGREDTQYF.

J is TRBJ2-5 and V is TRBV15; 8 nucleotides agree with TRBD2. The DNA end is more similar to TRBJ2-7, so the J call may be wrong. This CDR3 is built from 15 residues. The germline CDR1 and CDR2 sequences are LNHNV and YYDKDF (reference sequence). The CDR3 DNA sequence: TGTGCCACCTCATTGGGAAGCGCGGGAGGCTACGAGCAGTACTTC. Amino acids: CATSLGSAGGYEQYF.

The genes are TRBV28 and TRBJ2-7; the D is unclear. This CDR3 is built from 14 residues. CDR1 MDHEN and CDR2 SYDVKM come from the germline V gene. Trimming took off 7 bases at V and 2 bases at J, with 15 bases between the two ends. CDR3 coding DNA: TGTGCCAGCACCTCCGTTCTTCCCCCCTACGAGCAGTACTTC. Translating gives CASTSVLPPYEQYF.

The chain has TRBV6-5 and TRBJ2-7, with TRBD1 matching 8 bases. This CDR3 has 15 residues. The V and J ends lost 4 bases and 1 base, in that order; junction bases with no gene match: 6. CDR1 MNHEY and CDR2 SVGAGI come from the germline V gene. The CDR3 loop is CASSSRGTGSYEQYF. CDR3 coding DNA: TGTGCCAGCAGTTCCAGAGGGACAGGTTCCTACGAGCAGTACTTC.

The V call is TRBV28, the J call TRBJ1-2, with no clear D. Germline CDR1 MDHEN, CDR2 SYDVKM. This CDR3 contains 14 residues. Trimming stripped 3 bases from V and 0 bases from J, with 8 bases between. The CDR3 is CASSFGSSNYGYTF. For the CDR3, the DNA is TGTGCCAGCAGTTTCGGGTCCTCTAACTATGGCTACACCTTC.

The chain links TRBV5-4 to TRBJ2-5; TRBD1 matches at 7 bases. The CDR3 covers 15 residues. V shed 1 base and J 2 bases; nucleotides not matched to a gene: 5. In germline, CDR1 is SGHNT, CDR2 YYREEE (reference sequence). In DNA, the CDR3 is TGTGCCAGCAGCTTGACGGGACAGCCACAAGAGACCCAGTACTTC. The encoded protein is CASSLTGQPQETQYF.

The CDR3 bases are TGTGCCAGCAAAATTAGCGGGACCCCAGATACGCAGTATTTT. This translates into CASKISGTPDTQYF. The gene calls are TRBV6-6 and TRBJ2-3, with 8 bases that match TRBD2. J lost 4 bases, V lost 7 bases, and 7 bases had no gene match. The CDR3 sequence is 14 residues long. The V gene's germline CDR1 is MNHNY and CDR2 SVGAGI (reference sequence).

V is TRBV19 and J is TRBJ1-1; no clear D gene. Per germline, CDR1 LNHDA and CDR2 SQIVND (reference sequence). The CDR3 sequence is 13 residues long. Trimming stripped 1 base from V and 4 bases from J, with 7 bases between. CDR3 amino acids: CASSIAPSTEAFF. CDR3 coding DNA: TGTGCCAGTAGTATAGCGCCCAGCACTGAAGCTTTCTTT.